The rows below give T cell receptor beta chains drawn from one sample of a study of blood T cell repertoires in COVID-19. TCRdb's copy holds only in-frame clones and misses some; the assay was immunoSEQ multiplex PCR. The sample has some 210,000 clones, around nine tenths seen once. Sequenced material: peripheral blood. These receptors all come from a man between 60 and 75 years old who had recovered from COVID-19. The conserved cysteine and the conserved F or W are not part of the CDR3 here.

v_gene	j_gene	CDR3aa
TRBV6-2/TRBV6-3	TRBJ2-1	ASSYSASGSGSSYNEQF
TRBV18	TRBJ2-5	ASSPGQKETQY
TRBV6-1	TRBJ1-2	ASSEYVTGGYGYT
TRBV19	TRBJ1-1	ASSPGRGQGNTEAF
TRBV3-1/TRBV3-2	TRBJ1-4	ASKPGQWNEKLF
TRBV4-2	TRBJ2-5	ASSQDGGTRETQY
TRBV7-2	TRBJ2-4	ASSLSTGTSGGDKNIQY
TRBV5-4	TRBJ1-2	ASSLDRAYGYT
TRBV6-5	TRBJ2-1	ASSRVTGGNEQF
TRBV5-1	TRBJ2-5	ASSAGGQGMLRTQY
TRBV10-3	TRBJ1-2	AISNNRAGYGYT
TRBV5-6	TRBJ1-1	ASSITGTGEAF
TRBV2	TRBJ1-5	ASSRDNNQPQH
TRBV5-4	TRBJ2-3	ASSLLRGQGAVDTQY
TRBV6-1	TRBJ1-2	ASSEGSYGYT
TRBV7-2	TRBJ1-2	ASSQPDRGRLNYGYT
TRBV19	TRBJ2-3	ASSQGQGSGTDTQY
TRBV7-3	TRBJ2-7	ASSLAKWRTNVSYEQY
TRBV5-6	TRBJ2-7	ASSRGGEPSYEQY
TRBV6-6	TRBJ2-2	ASNTRGATGELF
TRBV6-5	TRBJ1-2	ASTTGDSNYGYT
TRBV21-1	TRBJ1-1	ASRVTGVLDTEAF
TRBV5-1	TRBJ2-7	ASSPGGYEQY
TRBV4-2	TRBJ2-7	ASSHPLAGIHEQY
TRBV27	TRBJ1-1	ASSLSGVTEAF
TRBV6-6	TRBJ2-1	ASSYGLAGGIDEQF